This T cell receptor beta chain stems from a study of control samples from healthy donors and cancer patients. This table comes from immunoSEQ multiplex PCR, and its TCRdb copy is limited to in-frame clones, with some not included. The sample yields 150,000 or so clones, under 95% seen once. The sequenced sample was blood. This TCR derives from a man aged 18-30 years in good health.

The CDR3 nucleotides are TGCGCCAGCAGTCAATCGAGGCAGGCGAACACTGAAGCTTTCTTT. It specifies CASSQSRQANTEAFF. V is TRBV23-1 and J is TRBJ1-1; D gene uncertain. TRBV23-1 is marked as an open reading frame, function uncertain. V shed 0 bases and J shed 1 base, with 9 bases lying between them. The CDR3 extends over 15 amino acids.